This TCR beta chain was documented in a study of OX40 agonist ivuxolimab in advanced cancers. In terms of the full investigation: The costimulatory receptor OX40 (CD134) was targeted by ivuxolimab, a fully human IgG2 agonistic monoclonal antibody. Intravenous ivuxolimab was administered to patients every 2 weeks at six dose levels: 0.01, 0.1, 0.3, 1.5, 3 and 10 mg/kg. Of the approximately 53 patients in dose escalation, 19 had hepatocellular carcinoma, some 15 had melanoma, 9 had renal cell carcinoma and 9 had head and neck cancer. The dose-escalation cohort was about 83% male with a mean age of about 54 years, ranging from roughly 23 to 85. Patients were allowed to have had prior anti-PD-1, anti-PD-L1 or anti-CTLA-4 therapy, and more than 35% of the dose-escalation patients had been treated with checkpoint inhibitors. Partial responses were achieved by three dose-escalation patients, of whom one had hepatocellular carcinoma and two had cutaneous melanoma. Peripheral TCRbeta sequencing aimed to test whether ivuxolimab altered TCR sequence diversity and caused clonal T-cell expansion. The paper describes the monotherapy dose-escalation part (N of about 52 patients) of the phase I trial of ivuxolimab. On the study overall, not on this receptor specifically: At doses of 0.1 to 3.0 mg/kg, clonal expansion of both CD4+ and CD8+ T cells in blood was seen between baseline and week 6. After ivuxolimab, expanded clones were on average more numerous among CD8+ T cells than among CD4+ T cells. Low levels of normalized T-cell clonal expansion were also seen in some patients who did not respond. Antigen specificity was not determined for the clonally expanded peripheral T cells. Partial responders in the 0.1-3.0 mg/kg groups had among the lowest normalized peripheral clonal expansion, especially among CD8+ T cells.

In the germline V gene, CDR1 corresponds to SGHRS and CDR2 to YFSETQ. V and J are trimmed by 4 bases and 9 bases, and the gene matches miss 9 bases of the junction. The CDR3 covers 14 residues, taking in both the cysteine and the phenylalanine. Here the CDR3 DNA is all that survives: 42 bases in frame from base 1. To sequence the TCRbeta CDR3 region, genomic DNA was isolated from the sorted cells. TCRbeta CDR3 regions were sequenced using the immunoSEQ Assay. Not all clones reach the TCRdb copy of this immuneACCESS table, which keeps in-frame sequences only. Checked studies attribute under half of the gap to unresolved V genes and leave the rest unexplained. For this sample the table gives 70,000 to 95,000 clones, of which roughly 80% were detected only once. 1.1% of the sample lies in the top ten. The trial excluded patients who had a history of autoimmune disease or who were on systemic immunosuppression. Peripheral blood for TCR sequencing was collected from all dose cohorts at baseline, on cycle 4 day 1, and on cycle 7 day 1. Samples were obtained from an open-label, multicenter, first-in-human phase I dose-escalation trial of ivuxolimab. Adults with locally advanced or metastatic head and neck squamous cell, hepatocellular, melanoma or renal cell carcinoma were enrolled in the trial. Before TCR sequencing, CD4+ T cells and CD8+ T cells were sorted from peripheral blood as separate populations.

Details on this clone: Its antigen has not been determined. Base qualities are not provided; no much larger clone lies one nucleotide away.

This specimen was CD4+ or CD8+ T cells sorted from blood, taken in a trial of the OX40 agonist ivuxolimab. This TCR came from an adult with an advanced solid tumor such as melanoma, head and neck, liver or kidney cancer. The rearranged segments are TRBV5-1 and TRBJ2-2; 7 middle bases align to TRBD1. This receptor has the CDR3 CASSDGTARRELFF. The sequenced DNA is TGCGCCAGCAGCGATGGGACAGCCCGGCGGGAGCTGTTTTTT.